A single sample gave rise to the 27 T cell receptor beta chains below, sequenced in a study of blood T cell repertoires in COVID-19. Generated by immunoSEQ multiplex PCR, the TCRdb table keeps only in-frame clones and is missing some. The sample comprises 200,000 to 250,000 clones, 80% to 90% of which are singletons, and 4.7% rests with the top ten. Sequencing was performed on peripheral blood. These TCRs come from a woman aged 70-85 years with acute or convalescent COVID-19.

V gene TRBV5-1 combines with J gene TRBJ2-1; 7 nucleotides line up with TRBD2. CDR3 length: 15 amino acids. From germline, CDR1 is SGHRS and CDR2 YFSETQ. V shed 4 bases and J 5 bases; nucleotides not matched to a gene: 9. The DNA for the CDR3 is TGCGCCAGCAGCCTCCGGGGGGTAGGTGACAATGAGCAGTTCTTC. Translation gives CASSLRGVGDNEQFF.

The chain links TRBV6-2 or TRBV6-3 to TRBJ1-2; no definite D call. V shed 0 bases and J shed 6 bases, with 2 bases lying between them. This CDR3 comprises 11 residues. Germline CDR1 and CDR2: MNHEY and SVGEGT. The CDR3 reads CASSYSNGYTF. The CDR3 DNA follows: TGTGCCAGCAGTTACTCTAATGGCTACACCTTC.

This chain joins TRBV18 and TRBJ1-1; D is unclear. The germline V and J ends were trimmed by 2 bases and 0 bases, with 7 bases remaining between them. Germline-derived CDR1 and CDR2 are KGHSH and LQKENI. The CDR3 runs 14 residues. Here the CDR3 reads CASSPDNMNTEAFF. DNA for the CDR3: TGTGCCAGCTCACCAGATAACATGAACACTGAAGCTTTCTTT.

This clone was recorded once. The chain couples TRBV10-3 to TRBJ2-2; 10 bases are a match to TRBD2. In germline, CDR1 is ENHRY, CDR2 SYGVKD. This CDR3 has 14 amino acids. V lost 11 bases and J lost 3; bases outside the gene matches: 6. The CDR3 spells CAGSGGVDTGELFF. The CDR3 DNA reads TGTGCCGGAAGCGGGGGGGTCGACACCGGGGAGCTGTTTTTT.

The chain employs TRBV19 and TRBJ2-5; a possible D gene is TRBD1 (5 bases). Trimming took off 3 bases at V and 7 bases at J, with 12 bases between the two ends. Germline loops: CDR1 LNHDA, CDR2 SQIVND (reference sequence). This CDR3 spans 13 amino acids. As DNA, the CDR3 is TGTGCCAGTAGTATGGGGCCCAGAGGGACCCAGTACTTC. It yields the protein CASSMGPRGTQYF.

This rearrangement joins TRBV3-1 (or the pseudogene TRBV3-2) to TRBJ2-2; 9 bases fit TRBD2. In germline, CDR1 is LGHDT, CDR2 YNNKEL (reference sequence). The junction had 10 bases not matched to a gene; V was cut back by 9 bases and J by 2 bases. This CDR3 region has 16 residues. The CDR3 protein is CARDRAGGQNTGELFF. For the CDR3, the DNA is TGTGCCAGGGACCGAGCGGGGGGCCAAAACACCGGGGAGCTGTTTTTT.

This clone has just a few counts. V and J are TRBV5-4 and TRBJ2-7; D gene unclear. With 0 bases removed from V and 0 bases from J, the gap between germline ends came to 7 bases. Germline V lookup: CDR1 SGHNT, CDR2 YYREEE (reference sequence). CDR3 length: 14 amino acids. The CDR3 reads CASSLAGVSYEQYF. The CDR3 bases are TGTGCCAGCAGCTTGGCCGGAGTCTCCTACGAGCAGTACTTC.

This CDR3 reads CASSYYRVDTQYF. CDR3 coding DNA: TGTGCCAGCAGCTACTACAGGGTGGATACGCAGTATTTT. The chain combines TRBV5-6 with TRBJ2-3; D may be TRBD1 (6 bases). The CDR3 sequence is 13 residues long. Germline V gene lookup returns CDR1 SGHDT and CDR2 YYEEEE. Trimming took off 3 bases at V and 6 bases at J, with 11 bases between the two ends.

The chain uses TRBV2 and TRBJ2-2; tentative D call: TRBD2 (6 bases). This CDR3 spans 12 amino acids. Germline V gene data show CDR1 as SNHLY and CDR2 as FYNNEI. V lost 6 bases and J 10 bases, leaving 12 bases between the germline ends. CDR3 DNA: TGTGCCAGCAGCTTCGGGGGAAAGGAGCTGTTTTTT. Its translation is CASSFGGKELFF.

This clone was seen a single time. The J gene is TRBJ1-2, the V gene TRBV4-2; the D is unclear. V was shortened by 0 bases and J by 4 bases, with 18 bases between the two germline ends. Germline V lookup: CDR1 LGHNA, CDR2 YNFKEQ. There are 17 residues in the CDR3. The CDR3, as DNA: TGTGCCAGCAGCCAAGAGCAAGCAGACACAATGTTCTATGGCTACACCTTC. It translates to CASSQEQADTMFYGYTF.

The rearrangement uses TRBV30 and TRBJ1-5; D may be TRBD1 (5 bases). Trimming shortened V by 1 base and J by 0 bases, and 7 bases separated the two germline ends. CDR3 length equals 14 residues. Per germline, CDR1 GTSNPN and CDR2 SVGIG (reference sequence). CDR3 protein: CAWSGQPSNQPQHF. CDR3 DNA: TGTGCCTGGAGTGGACAGCCTAGCAATCAGCCCCAGCATTTT.

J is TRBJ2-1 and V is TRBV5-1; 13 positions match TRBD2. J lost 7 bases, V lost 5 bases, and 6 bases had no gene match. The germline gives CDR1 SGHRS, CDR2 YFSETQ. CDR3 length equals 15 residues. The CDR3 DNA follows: TGCGCCAGCAGTAGACGGACTAGCGGGGGAAATGAGCAGTTCTTC. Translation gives CASSRRTSGGNEQFF.

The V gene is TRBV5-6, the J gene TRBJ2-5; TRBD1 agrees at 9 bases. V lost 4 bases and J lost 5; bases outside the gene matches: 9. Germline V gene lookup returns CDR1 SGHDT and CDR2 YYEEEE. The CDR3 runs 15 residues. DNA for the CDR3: TGTGCCAGCAGCCAGGGACAGGGTCTCGGGGAGACCCAGTACTTC. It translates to CASSQGQGLGETQYF.

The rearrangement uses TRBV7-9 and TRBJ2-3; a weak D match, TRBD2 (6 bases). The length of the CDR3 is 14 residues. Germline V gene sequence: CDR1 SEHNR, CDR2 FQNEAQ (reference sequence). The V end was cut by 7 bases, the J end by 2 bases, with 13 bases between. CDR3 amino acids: CASTAGSYTDTQYF. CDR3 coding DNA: TGTGCCAGCACCGCGGGATCCTACACAGATACGCAGTATTTT.

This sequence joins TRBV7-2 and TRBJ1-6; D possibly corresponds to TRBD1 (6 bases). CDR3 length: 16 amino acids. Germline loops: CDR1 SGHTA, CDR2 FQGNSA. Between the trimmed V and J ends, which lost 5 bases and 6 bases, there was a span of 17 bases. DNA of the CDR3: TGTGCCAGCAGCCCCCAGGACAGCAGCCCTAATTCACCCCTCCACTTT. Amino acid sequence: CASSPQDSSPNSPLHF.

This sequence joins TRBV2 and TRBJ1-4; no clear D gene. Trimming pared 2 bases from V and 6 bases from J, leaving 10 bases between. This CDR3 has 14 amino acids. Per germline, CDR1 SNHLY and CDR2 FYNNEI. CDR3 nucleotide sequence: TGTGCCAGCAGTGAACGGTTCTTTTATGAAAAACTGTTTTTT. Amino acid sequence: CASSERFFYEKLFF.

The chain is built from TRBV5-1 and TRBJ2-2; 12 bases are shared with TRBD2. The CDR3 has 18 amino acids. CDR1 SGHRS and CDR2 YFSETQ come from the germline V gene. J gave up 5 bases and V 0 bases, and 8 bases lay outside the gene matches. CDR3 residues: CASSLAPSGGARTGELFF. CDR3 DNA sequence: TGCGCCAGCAGCTTGGCCCCTAGCGGGGGGGCCCGGACCGGGGAGCTGTTTTTT.

CDR3 DNA: TGCAGCGTTGACGGCAGGGGGCGCCGGGAGACCCAGTACTTC. This translates into CSVDGRGRRETQYF. V usage is TRBV29-1 and J usage is TRBJ2-5, with 8 bases fitting TRBD1. V dropped 3 bases and J dropped 5; count of bases not matched to a gene: 8. The CDR3 extends over 14 amino acids. From germline, CDR1 is SQVTM and CDR2 ANQGSEA.

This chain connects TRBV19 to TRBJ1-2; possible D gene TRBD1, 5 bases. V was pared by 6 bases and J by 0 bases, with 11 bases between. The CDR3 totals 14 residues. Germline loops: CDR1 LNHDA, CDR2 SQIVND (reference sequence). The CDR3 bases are TGTGCCAGTAGCCCCCAGGGTACTAACTATGGCTACACCTTC. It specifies CASSPQGTNYGYTF.

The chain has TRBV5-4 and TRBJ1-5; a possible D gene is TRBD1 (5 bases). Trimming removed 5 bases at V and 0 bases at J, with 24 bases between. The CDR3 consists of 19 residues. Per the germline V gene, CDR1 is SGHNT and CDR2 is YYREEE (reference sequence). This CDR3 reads CASSPPHRGGFGSNQPQHF. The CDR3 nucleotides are TGTGCCAGCAGTCCCCCTCATCGGGGGGGGTTCGGTAGCAATCAGCCCCAGCATTTT.

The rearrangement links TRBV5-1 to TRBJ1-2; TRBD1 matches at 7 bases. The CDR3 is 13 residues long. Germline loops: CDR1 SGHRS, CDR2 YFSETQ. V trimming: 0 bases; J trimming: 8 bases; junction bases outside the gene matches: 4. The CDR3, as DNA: TGCGCCAGCAGCTTGGGAGGGGGCGAGGGCTACACCTTC. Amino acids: CASSLGGGEGYTF. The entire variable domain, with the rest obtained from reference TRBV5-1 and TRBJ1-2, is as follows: KAGVTQTPRYLIKTRGQQVTLSCSPISGHRSVSWYQQTPGQGLQFLFEYFSETQRNKGNFPGRFSGRQFSNSRSEMNVSTLELGDSALYLCASSLGGGEGYTFGSGTRLTVV.

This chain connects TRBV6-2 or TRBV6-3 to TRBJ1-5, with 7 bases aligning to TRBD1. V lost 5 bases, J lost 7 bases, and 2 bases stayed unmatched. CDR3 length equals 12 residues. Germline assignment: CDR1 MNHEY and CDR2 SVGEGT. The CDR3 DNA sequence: TGTGCCAGCAGTCCGACAGGGCAGCCCCAGCATTTT. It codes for CASSPTGQPQHF.

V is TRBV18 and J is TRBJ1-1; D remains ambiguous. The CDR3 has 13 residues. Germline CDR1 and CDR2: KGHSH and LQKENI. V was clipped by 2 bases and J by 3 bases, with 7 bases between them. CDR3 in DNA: TGTGCCAGCTCACCATCGAGGGACACTGAAGCTTTCTTT. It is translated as CASSPSRDTEAFF.

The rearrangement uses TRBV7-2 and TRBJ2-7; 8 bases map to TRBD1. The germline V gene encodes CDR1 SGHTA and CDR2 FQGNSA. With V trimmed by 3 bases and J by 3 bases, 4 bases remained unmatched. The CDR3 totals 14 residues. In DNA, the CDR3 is TGTGCCAGCAGCTTGGGACAGGCCATCTACGAGCAGTACTTC. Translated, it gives CASSLGQAIYEQYF.

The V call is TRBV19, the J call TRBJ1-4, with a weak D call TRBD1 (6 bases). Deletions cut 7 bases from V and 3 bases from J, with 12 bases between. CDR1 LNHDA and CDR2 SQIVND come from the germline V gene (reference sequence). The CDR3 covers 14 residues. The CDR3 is CASIIRGSNEKLFF. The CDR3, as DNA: TGTGCCAGTATAATTAGGGGGTCTAATGAAAAACTGTTTTTT.

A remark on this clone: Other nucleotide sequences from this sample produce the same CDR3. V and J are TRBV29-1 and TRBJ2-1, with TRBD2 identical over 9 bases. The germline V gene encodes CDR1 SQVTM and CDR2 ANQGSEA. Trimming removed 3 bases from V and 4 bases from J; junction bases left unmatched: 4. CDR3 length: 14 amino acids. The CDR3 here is CSVEAGGTYNEQFF. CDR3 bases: TGCAGCGTTGAGGCGGGGGGGACATACAATGAGCAGTTCTTC.

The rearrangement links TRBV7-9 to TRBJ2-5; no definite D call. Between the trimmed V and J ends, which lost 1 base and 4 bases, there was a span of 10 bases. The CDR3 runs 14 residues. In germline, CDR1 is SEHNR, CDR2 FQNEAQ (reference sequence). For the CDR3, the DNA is TGTGCCAGCAGCTTAGACCTGCGTCGAGAGACCCAGTACTTC. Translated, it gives CASSLDLRRETQYF.